The sequence of this T cell receptor beta chain was determined in a study of cytomegalovirus exposure and HLA in healthy donors. In the study overall: About 180 million T cells yielded 117 million unique TCR beta sequences in earlier analysis. Study observations and caveats: Researchers reportedly found TCR beta sequences accurately predicted most subjects' HLA-A and HLA-B alleles.

Primers included in the PCR were 60 Vbeta and 13 Jbeta primers. The protocol was immunoSEQ multiplex PCR, while the TCRdb copy is restricted to in-frame clones and leaves out a portion. The sample lists tens of thousands of clones, approximately 64% seen once, with roughly 21% in the top ten. A word on this clone: Antigen specificity is unknown.

The germline gives CDR1 MNHEY, CDR2 SMNVEV (reference sequence). The CDR3 is 15 amino acids. J gave up 0 bases and V 6 bases, and 8 bases lay outside the gene matches. This TCR was sampled from a woman between 50 and 59 years old in good health and CMV-seropositive. This chain links TRBV27 with TRBJ2-7; 7 bases map to TRBD1. The sequencing input was PBMCs. CDR3 protein: CASSHLGQSSYEQYF. DNA of the CDR3: TGTGCCAGCAGCCACTTGGGACAGAGCTCCTACGAGCAGTACTTC.